The TCR beta chain under discussion was sequenced for a study of T cells in Graves' hyperthyroidism and ophthalmopathy (dated by TCRdb to about 2019). Context from the whole study: Peripheral blood samples were taken at initial diagnosis, before any treatment was given. To identify distinguishing TCR V-J signatures, a discovery cohort of roughly 100 patients was used, comprising 43 with Graves' ophthalmopathy and around 60 with stable Graves' hyperthyroidism. Whether ophthalmopathy could be predicted prospectively was tested in an independent validation cohort made up of about 20 hyperthyroidism patients plus 17 patients who later progressed to ophthalmopathy. The 100 discovery patients were divided at random into training and test sets in a 7:3 ratio. In about six Graves' hyperthyroidism patients, the study also compared T-cell repertoires from thyroid tissue with T-cell repertoires from blood. After blood sampling, hyperthyroidism patients were treated with methimazole at a starting dose of 30 mg daily, and ophthalmopathy patients were treated with high-dose intravenous methylprednisolone. The paper reports TCR Vbeta CDR3 sequencing of roughly 140 peripheral blood samples: under 45 ophthalmopathy, about 75 hyperthyroidism and approximately 17 progressor patients.

TCR beta CDR3 regions were amplified from RNA transcripts. The TCR CDR3 was subjected to a first round of RT-PCR using the HTBI primer set and the Qiagen OneStep RT-PCR kit. The libraries were constructed in a second round of multiplex PCR and then size-selected and purified. Paired-end sequencing of the libraries was performed with 100 bp reads on an Illumina HiSeq2000. The authors processed their data as follows. SOAPnuke was used to process the raw data, with reads discarded if the reads contained adapters or uncalled bases, had a mean Phred below 15, or lacked an exact constant-primer or identifier match. COPE v1.2.5 was used to merge high-quality paired reads, and clonotypes were defined as unique nucleotide sequences. MiTCR v1.1 was used to align clonotypes to the IMGT TRBV, TRBD and TRBJ reference segments. The analysis included only V-J combinations with a frequency above 0.0001, which together covered 99% to 99.2% of the repertoires. A TCS score was defined as the ratio of F50 (clonal expansion) to E x V (chaos), with BLOSUM62-based TCRdist applied between CDR3 peptides within each V-J. Welch's t-statistics and random forest reduced 514 V-J features to around 14, which were used in a naive Bayes classifier (R e1071). The Morisita-Horn index was used to measure how similar the thyroid and blood repertoires were. The public reads were run again by TCRdb, first through fastp at Q25 and then through MiXCR, and only productive beta chains were kept. Identical CDR3 protein sequences are pooled into one entry, listed with their most common genes and DNA. TCRdb, not the original authors, processed these V and J calls. This sample gives 750,000 to 900,000 distinct CDR3 sequences in total; roughly 40% of them show up just once. Clones ranked in the top ten supply 7.5% to 9.5% of the sample.

Stable Graves' hyperthyroidism was defined as the absence of progression to ophthalmopathy over 18 months of follow-up. The hyperthyroidism patients were between 18 and 65 years old and newly diagnosed, with a disease duration of less than 2 months. Any patient with an uncontrolled infection, another autoimmune disease, pregnancy or lactation was excluded. Diagnoses were based on clinical symptoms, serum thyroxine and TRAb, thyroid ultrasound and orbital computed tomography. PBMCs were separated from approximately 10 ml of fresh peripheral blood using Ficoll-Paque density gradient centrifugation. Trizol reagent was used to extract total RNA, and RNA quality was then checked on an Agilent 2100 Bioanalyzer. The table lists this clonotype with many counts. Its cognate antigen has yet to be identified. No base quality information exists; no much larger clone differs at one position. At the junction V is shortened by 5 bases and J by 6 bases; bases outside the gene matches: 3. The CDR3 numbers 12 residues from cysteine through phenylalanine. Only the CDR3 DNA stays, 36 bases, in frame from base 1. CDR1 and CDR2, looked up from the germline V gene, are SGHTA and FQGNSA.

What the research found in general, with its limitations: A 13 V-J signature model separated ophthalmopathy from stable hyperthyroidism, with about 90% sensitivity and just under 84% specificity in cross-validation and 80%/75% in testing. In validation, progression to ophthalmopathy was predicted by the model with roughly 69% sensitivity and roughly 76% specificity, a median of roughly 6.4 months before onset. Most expanded thyroid clonotypes (frequency above 0.001) were also detected in blood, suggesting blood repertoires may reflect thyroid immune responses. No statistical method was used to set the sample size in advance, and investigators knew the group allocation.

Sequencing was done on a sample of blood. The chain couples TRBV7-2 to TRBJ1-1; the central 7 bases match TRBD1. The receptor's source is a man younger than 35 with Graves' hyperthyroidism. The sequence in DNA is TGTGCCAGCAGCCCGACAGGGCCTGAAGCTTTCTTT. This codes for CASSPTGPEAFF.